What follows are 29 T cell receptor beta chains derived from one specimen sequenced in a study of T cells after yellow fever vaccination. Each CDR3 protein gets one entry after TCRdb re-called the 5' RACE reads with MiXCR. Seen here are about 160,000 distinct CDR3 sequences, approximately 10% observed once, and the top ten hold around 33%. The sequencing used CD8+ T cells sorted from PBMCs, collected 45 days after the yellow fever booster vaccination. These TCRs come from a man aged 18-30 years who received the YFV17D yellow fever vaccine.

The chain couples TRBV9 to TRBJ2-3, with D unclear. With 3 bases removed from V and 2 bases from J, the gap between germline ends came to 13 bases. Germline assignment: CDR1 SGDLS and CDR2 YYNGEE. The CDR3 runs to 15 residues. Written as DNA, the CDR3 is TGTGCCAGCAGCGCTCACTCGAGGACCACAGATACGCAGTATTTT. Translation: CASSAHSRTTDTQYF. Full variable domain (outside the CDR3, taken from reference TRBV9 and TRBJ2-3): DSGVTQTPKHLITATGQRVTLRCSPRSGDLSVYWYQQSLDQGLQFLIQYYNGEERAKGNILERFSAQQFPDLHSELNLSSLELGDSALYFCASSAHSRTTDTQYFGPGTRLTVL.

This clonotype showed up just a few times. The chain has TRBV4-2 and TRBJ1-3; maybe TRBD1 (5 bases). The CDR3 contains 15 residues. CDR1 and CDR2 (germline): LGHNA, YNFKEQ. The V gene lost 0 bases and the J gene lost 4 bases, with 10 bases spanning the gap. The CDR3 sequence is CASSQDGAAGNTIYF. CDR3 DNA sequence: TGTGCCAGCAGCCAAGATGGGGCAGCCGGAAACACCATATATTTT.

This sequence joins TRBV5-1 and TRBJ1-2; 8 nucleotides line up with TRBD1. The J segment lost 3 bases and the V segment lost 2 bases, leaving 3 bases of the junction unmatched. The germline V gene has CDR1 SGHRS and CDR2 YFSETQ. The CDR3 contains 14 residues. The DNA of the CDR3 is TGCGCCAGCAGCTTTACAGGGGGGGACTATGGCTACACCTTC. Encoded protein: CASSFTGGDYGYTF.

This clonotype was observed a few times. The rearrangement joins TRBV6-2 or TRBV6-3 to TRBJ2-1; maybe TRBD2 (5 bases). Germline CDR1 MNHEY, CDR2 SVGEGT. V shed 8 bases and J shed 3 bases, with 17 bases lying between them. This CDR3 has 15 amino acids. In DNA form, the CDR3 reads TGTGCCAGCTTTCATGGTACGGGATACTACAATGAGCAGTTCTTC. Amino acids: CASFHGTGYYNEQFF.

DNA of the CDR3: TGCGCCAGCAGCCACTCTCAAACAGACACAGATACGCAGTATTTT. It translates to CASSHSQTDTDTQYF. The chain has TRBV4-1 and TRBJ2-3; D is uncertain. V was cut by 3 bases and J by 2 bases, with 12 bases left in between. Germline-derived CDR1 and CDR2 are MGHRA and YSYEKL. The CDR3 runs 15 residues.

The rearrangement joins TRBV2 to TRBJ2-3; D perhaps matches TRBD2 (6 bases). The V gene lost 11 bases and the J gene lost 15 bases, with 15 bases spanning the gap. Germline V lookup: CDR1 SNHLY, CDR2 FYNNEI. This CDR3 has 9 amino acids. The CDR3 spells CAGGTAAYF. CDR3 DNA: TGTGCCGGCGGGACCGCAGCCTATTTT.

This clonotype has just a few counts. The chain is built from TRBV5-5 and TRBJ1-1; possible D gene TRBD1, 6 bases. Trimming shortened V by 1 base and J by 3 bases, and 13 bases separated the two germline ends. This CDR3 spans 15 amino acids. Germline V gene sequence: CDR1 SGHKS, CDR2 YYEKEE (reference sequence). The CDR3 nucleotides are TGTGCCAGCAGCTTGAACGTGCAGGGGTACACTGAAGCTTTCTTT. Translated, it gives CASSLNVQGYTEAFF.

The J gene is TRBJ2-3, the V gene TRBV20-1, with D perhaps being TRBD1 or TRBD2 (6 bases each). Trimming took off 4 bases at V and 2 bases at J, with 19 bases between the two ends. This CDR3 is 16 amino acids long. CDR1 DFQATT and CDR2 SNEGSKA come from the germline V gene (reference sequence). The chain's CDR3 is CSATRRGVDYTDTQYF. The CDR3 nucleotides read TGCAGTGCTACGCGAAGGGGGGTCGACTACACAGATACGCAGTATTTT.

The chain recombines TRBV23-1 with TRBJ2-5, with D possibly being TRBD1 (6 bases). TRBV23-1 is filed as an ORF, its function uncertain. V lost 5 bases and J 5 bases, leaving 12 bases between the germline ends. The length of the CDR3 is 13 residues. This chain's CDR3 is CASSSGARETQYF. CDR3 nucleotide sequence: TGCGCCAGCAGTTCAGGGGCCAGGGAGACCCAGTACTTC.

The genes are TRBV6-5 and TRBJ2-6, with a tentative D call TRBD1 (6 bases). V lost 5 bases and J 2 bases, leaving 10 bases between the germline ends. The germline gives CDR1 MNHEY, CDR2 SVGAGI. The CDR3 sequence is 15 residues long. CDR3 loop: CASSPQGTGANVLTF. The CDR3 DNA reads as TGTGCCAGCAGTCCCCAGGGGACTGGGGCCAACGTCCTGACTTTC.

The chain couples TRBV7-3 to TRBJ2-2, with no clear D. In germline, CDR1 is SGHTA, CDR2 FQGTGA. Deletions cut 1 base from V and 5 bases from J, with 11 bases between. The CDR3 covers 15 residues. The DNA of the CDR3 is TGTGCCAGCAGCTTAAGTCCAGCTCCTACCGGGGAGCTGTTTTTT. This encodes CASSLSPAPTGELFF.

The chain uses TRBV12-1 and TRBJ1-1; the DNA was not used to check the table's D call, TRBD1. TRBV12-1 is noted as a pseudogene. The CDR3 consists of 14 residues. CDR3 protein: CASSPGQGCTEAFF. CDR3 DNA: TGTGCCAGCAGCCCCGGACAGGGATGTACTGAAGCTTTCTTT.

The CDR3 spells CASSRRTGEETQYF. The CDR3, as DNA: TGTGCCAGCAGCCGAAGGACAGGAGAAGAGACCCAGTACTTC. The rearrangement uses TRBV3-1 and TRBJ2-5, with TRBD1 identical over 7 bases. This CDR3 contains 14 residues. From germline, CDR1 is LGHDT and CDR2 YNNKEL (reference sequence). V dropped 4 bases and J dropped 3; count of bases not matched to a gene: 5.

This clonotype was counted at least ten times. V gene TRBV19 combines with J gene TRBJ2-2; possible D gene TRBD1, 5 bases. This CDR3 is 15 amino acids long. Germline V CDR1 and CDR2: LNHDA, SQIVND (reference sequence). The V end was cut by 3 bases, the J end by 2 bases, with 10 bases between. The CDR3 here is CASSMFQGNTGELFF. The DNA of the CDR3 is TGTGCCAGTAGTATGTTCCAGGGTAACACCGGGGAGCTGTTTTTT.

This clonotype was found a few times. The chain has TRBV19 and TRBJ2-1, with 7 bases matching TRBD2. CDR1 LNHDA and CDR2 SQIVND come from the germline V gene (reference sequence). CDR3 length: 16 residues. Trimming took 3 bases from V and 4 from J; bases not matched to a gene: 9. In DNA, the CDR3 is TGTGCCAGTAGTATTGCTAGCGGCGGCCGATACAATGAGCAGTTCTTC. Translation gives CASSIASGGRYNEQFF.

This clonotype was counted between two and nine times. The chain combines TRBV4-1 with TRBJ1-5, with 8 bases fitting TRBD1. Germline V gene data show CDR1 as MGHRA and CDR2 as YSYEKL. The V gene end was trimmed by 1 base and the J gene end by 7 bases; junction bases not matched to a gene: 3. The CDR3 extends over 14 amino acids. This CDR3 is CASSQVQGDQPQHF. The CDR3 DNA is TGCGCCAGCAGCCAAGTACAGGGGGACCAGCCCCAGCATTTT.

This clonotype was found a few times. This chain uses TRBV6-6 with TRBJ2-3, with a weak D call TRBD2 (6 bases). Germline CDR1 and CDR2: MNHNY and SVGAGI (reference sequence). The CDR3 is 15 residues long. The V end lost 0 bases, the J end lost 6 bases, and 13 bases lay between the germline ends. This chain's CDR3 is CASSYSIPGVDTQYF. In nucleotides, the CDR3 is TGTGCCAGCAGTTACTCGATCCCGGGAGTGGATACGCAGTATTTT.

J is TRBJ2-1 and V is TRBV12-3 or TRBV12-4; D possibly matches TRBD1 or TRBD2 (6 bases each). This CDR3 spans 15 amino acids. The V and J ends lost 1 base and 5 bases respectively, with 12 bases between them. The CDR3 protein is CASSLEGGLDNEQFF. CDR3 bases: TGTGCCAGCAGTTTAGAGGGGGGCTTAGACAATGAGCAGTTCTTC.

The chain recombines TRBV20-1 with TRBJ2-5, with no clear D. The V end was cut by 2 bases, the J end by 4 bases, with 5 bases between. The CDR3 extends over 11 amino acids. Germline loops: CDR1 DFQATT, CDR2 SNEGSKA (reference sequence). The CDR3 protein is CSARKRETQYF. In DNA, the CDR3 is TGCAGTGCTAGAAAAAGAGAGACCCAGTACTTC.

This clonotype has just a few counts. This chain joins TRBV7-7 and TRBJ2-2; 7 nucleotides match TRBD1. V was clipped by 2 bases and J by 1 base; unmatched bases: 4. This CDR3 is 16 amino acids long. Germline CDR1 is SSHAT and CDR2 is FNYEAQ (reference sequence). The CDR3 DNA reads as TGTGCCAGCAGCTTAAGGCAGGGGGAGAACACCGGGGAGCTGTTTTTT. Its translation: CASSLRQGENTGELFF.

J is TRBJ2-2 and V is TRBV7-9; D gene unclear. CDR3 length equals 19 residues. V shed 5 bases and J shed 1 base, with 23 bases lying between them. Looked up from germline, CDR1 is SEHNR and CDR2 is FQNEAQ (reference sequence). The DNA of the CDR3 is TGTGCCAGCAGCGGACCAGAACCAAAAGGGCCTTGGAACACCGGGGAGCTGTTTTTT. Amino acids: CASSGPEPKGPWNTGELFF.

This clonotype was counted at least ten times. The chain is built from TRBV4-2 and TRBJ2-7, with 12 bases lining up with TRBD2. This CDR3 region has 18 residues. Germline values: CDR1 LGHNA, CDR2 YNFKEQ. The V segment lost 0 bases and the J segment 1 base; nucleotides outside the gene matches: 7. CDR3 in amino acids: CASSQETSGGYLSYEQYF. The CDR3 DNA sequence: TGTGCCAGCAGCCAAGAAACTAGCGGGGGGTACCTTTCCTACGAGCAGTACTTC.

This clonotype was counted a few times. The rearrangement uses TRBV27 and TRBJ1-1; 9 nucleotides agree with TRBD1. V dropped 3 bases and J dropped 4; count of bases not matched to a gene: 3. The CDR3 has 14 residues. CDR1 is MNHEY, CDR2 SMNVEV, per germline (reference sequence). The CDR3 DNA reads as TGTGCCAGCAGTTTGGACAGGGGCGGCACTGAAGCTTTCTTT. It specifies CASSLDRGGTEAFF.

The chain couples TRBV13 to TRBJ2-7; a weak D match, TRBD1 (6 bases). V lost 5 bases and J 2 bases, leaving 10 bases between the germline ends. Germline V gene data show CDR1 as PRHDT and CDR2 as FYEKMQ (reference sequence). This CDR3 is built from 13 residues. CDR3 region: CASSQGIAYEQYV. The CDR3 nucleotides are TGTGCCAGCAGCCAGGGGATAGCCTACGAGCAGTACGTC.

The chain employs TRBV27 and TRBJ2-6, with 7 bases fitting TRBD1. The CDR3 is 19 residues long. V lost 4 bases and J lost 4; bases outside the gene matches: 16. Germline V gene sequence: CDR1 MNHEY, CDR2 SMNVEV (reference sequence). The CDR3: CASSSVPRQGRSGANVLTF. CDR3 DNA: TGTGCCAGCAGTTCCGTTCCGAGACAGGGTCGTTCCGGGGCCAACGTCCTGACTTTC. Based on the CDR3 plus reference TRBV27 and TRBJ2-6, the full variable domain is EAQVTQNPRYLITVTGKKLTVTCSQNMNHEYMSWYRQDPGLGLRQIYYSMNVEVTDKGDVPEGYKVSRKEKRNFPLILESPSPNQTSLYFCASSSVPRQGRSGANVLTFGAGSRLTVL.

This clonotype was counted between two and nine times. The chain combines TRBV6-5 with TRBJ2-5; D uncertain. V lost 2 bases to trimming and J lost 2 bases, with 18 bases between them. The CDR3 sequence is 17 residues long. The germline V gene encodes CDR1 MNHEY and CDR2 SVGAGI. CDR3 bases: TGTGCCAGCAGTTACCCGCCCAGGCACCCGCCGCAAGAGACCCAGTACTTC. Translated: CASSYPPRHPPQETQYF.

This clonotype was seen a handful of times. V is TRBV29-1 and J is TRBJ2-3; TRBD2 is a possible D gene (5 bases). The CDR3 contains 13 residues. Germline V lookup: CDR1 SQVTM, CDR2 ANQGSEA. The germline V and J ends were trimmed by 8 bases and 4 bases, with 16 bases remaining between them. The CDR3 sequence is CSILPRSADTQYF. The DNA for the CDR3 is TGCAGCATCCTTCCCCGTAGCGCAGATACGCAGTATTTT.

The chain links TRBV6-2 or TRBV6-3 to TRBJ2-1, with 12 bases that match TRBD2. The germline gives CDR1 MNHEY, CDR2 SVGEGT. The CDR3 is made up of 16 amino acids. J gave up 2 bases and V 7 bases, and 6 bases lay outside the gene matches. The CDR3 nucleotides read TGTGCCAGCAATCTAGCGGGGGGGAGTACCTACAATGAGCAGTTCTTC. Translated, it gives CASNLAGGSTYNEQFF.

This chain uses TRBV15 with TRBJ2-2; D possibly corresponds to TRBD1 (5 bases). Between the trimmed V and J ends, which lost 7 bases and 7 bases, there was a span of 13 bases. CDR3 length equals 13 residues. Looked up from germline, CDR1 is LNHNV and CDR2 is YYDKDF (reference sequence). The CDR3 region has the DNA TGTGCCACCAATGATGACAGACACGGGGAGCTGTTTTTT. It is translated as CATNDDRHGELFF.